The clone carrying this TCR beta chain was detected only a few times. What it recognizes is unknown. This sample is drawn from a study of beta chain features in type 1 diabetes. Regarding the study as a whole: For patients, the naive, central memory and Treg TCRB repertoires appeared more alike than for healthy donors.

After removal of 4 bases from V and 8 bases from J, the junction contained 7 bases not matched to a gene. Germline loops: CDR1 SGHRS, CDR2 YFSETQ. There are 13 residues in the CDR3. Each sorted population was over 98% pure. The sequenced template was cDNA made from the entire isolated RNA. Sequencing was performed with immunoSEQ multiplex PCR; in TCRdb, only in-frame clones are kept and a portion is missing. The sample comprises 300,000 to 350,000 clones, less than 15% of which are singletons, and 6.7% rests with the top ten. The sequence was obtained from a young man in good health. The material sequenced was central memory CD4+ T cells from blood. The chain carries TRBV5-1 and TRBJ2-3, with 7 bases that match TRBD1. Written as DNA, the CDR3 is TGCGCCAGCAGCAACGAGGGGGCTGGTACGCAGTATTTT. This encodes CASSNEGAGTQYF.